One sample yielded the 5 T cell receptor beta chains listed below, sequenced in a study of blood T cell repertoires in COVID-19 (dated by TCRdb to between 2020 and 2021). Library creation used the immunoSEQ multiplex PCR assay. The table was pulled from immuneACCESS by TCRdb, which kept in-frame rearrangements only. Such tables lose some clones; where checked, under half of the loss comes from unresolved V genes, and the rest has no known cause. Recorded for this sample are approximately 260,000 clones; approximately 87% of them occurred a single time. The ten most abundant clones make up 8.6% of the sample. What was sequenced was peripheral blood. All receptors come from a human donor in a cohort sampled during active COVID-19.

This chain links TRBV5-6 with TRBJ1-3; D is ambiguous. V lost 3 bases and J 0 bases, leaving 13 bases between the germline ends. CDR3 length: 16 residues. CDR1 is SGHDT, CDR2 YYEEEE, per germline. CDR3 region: CASSYERLSSGNTIYF. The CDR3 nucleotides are TGTGCCAGCAGCTACGAGAGACTTAGCTCTGGAAACACCATATATTTT.

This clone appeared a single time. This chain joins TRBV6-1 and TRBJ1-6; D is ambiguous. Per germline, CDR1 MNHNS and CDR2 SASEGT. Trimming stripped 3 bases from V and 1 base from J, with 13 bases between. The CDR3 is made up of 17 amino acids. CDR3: CASSDPPGGSYNSPLHF. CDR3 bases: TGTGCCAGCAGTGATCCGCCCGGAGGTTCCTATAATTCACCCCTCCACTTT.

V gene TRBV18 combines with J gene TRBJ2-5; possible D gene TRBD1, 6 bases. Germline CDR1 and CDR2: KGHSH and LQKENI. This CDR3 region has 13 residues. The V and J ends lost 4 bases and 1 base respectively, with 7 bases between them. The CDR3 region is CASSRTVQETQYF. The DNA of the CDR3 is TGTGCCAGCTCACGGACAGTCCAAGAGACCCAGTACTTC. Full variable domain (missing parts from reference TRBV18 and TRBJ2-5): NAGVMQNPRHLVRRRGQEARLRCSPMKGHSHVYWYRQLPEEGLKFMVYLQKENIIDESGMPKERFSAEFPKEGPSILRIQQVVRGDSAAYFCASSRTVQETQYFGPGTRLLVL.

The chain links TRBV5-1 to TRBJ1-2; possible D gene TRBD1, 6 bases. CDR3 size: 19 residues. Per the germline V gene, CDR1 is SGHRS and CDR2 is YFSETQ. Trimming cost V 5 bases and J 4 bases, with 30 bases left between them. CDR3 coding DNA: TGCGCCAGCAGACAAAGAACATTCGGGTCCGGACAGCTCCCCTATGGCTACACCTTC. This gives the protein CASRQRTFGSGQLPYGYTF.

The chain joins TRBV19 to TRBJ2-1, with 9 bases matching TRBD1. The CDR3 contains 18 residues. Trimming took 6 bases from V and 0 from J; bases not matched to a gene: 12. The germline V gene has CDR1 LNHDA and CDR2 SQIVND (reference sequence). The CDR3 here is CASSRPGQGSSSYNEQFF. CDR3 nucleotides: TGTGCCAGTAGCCGACCGGGACAGGGTTCTAGCTCCTACAATGAGCAGTTCTTC.